A selection of T cell receptor beta chains follows, all from one sample in a study of identical twins. TCRdb ran MiXCR on the 5' RACE reads and lists one entry per CDR3 protein. The sample comprises over 500,000 distinct CDR3 sequences, 22% of which are singletons, and roughly 0.91% rests with the top ten. Separately, the same data were catalogued under a study of T cells expressing NK-cell markers.

The sequenced sample was CD4+ T cells sorted from blood. The receptors originated from a woman aged 18 to 35 in good health. Both conserved end residues are part of each CDR3. The D gene is left open where the match is weak. Some rows mark clone size as missing; the rest say once, few, many or name a class of expanded clone.

clone_size d_call j_call v_call cdr3_length cdr3_nt cdr3_aa
NA NA TRBJ2-7 TRBV3-1 16 TGTGCCAGCAGCCAAGCCGGAACAGGCGGCCGAGGCGAGCAGTACTTC CASSQAGTGGRGEQYF
few NA TRBJ1-1 TRBV6-5 14 TGTGCCAGCAGTTACTCGGGGGAGGGCACTGAAGCTTTCTTT CASSYSGEGTEAFF
few NA TRBJ2-6 TRBV29-1 12 TGCAGCGCCCTATCTGGGGCCAACGTCCTGACTTTC CSALSGANVLTF
many NA TRBJ2-2 TRBV4-2 17 TGTGCCAGCAGCCAAGAGTGGTCGGGTGGAAACACCGGGGAGCTGTTTTTT CASSQEWSGGNTGELFF
few NA TRBJ1-2 TRBV29-1 12 TGCAGCGTTGCAGGGACATCTTCTGGCTACACCTTC CSVAGTSSGYTF
NA TRBD1 TRBJ2-7 TRBV4-1 15 TGCGCCAGCAGCCACCCGGGACAGGGATCCTACGAGCAGTACTTC CASSHPGQGSYEQYF
few NA TRBJ2-7 TRBV5-1 15 TGCGCCAGCAGCCCGACGGCTACAGGGACCCACGAGCAGTACTTC CASSPTATGTHEQYF
few TRBD1 TRBJ1-2 TRBV12-3/TRBV12-4 15 TGTGCCAGCAGTTCTCCGGGACAGGGGCACGATGGCTACACCTTC CASSSPGQGHDGYTF
NA TRBD1 TRBJ1-1 TRBV20-1 12 TGCAGTGCTAAGACAGGGGGACCTGGAGCTTTCTTT CSAKTGGPGAFF
many TRBD2 TRBJ2-7 TRBV5-1 17 TGCGCCAGCAGCCCCGGGACTAGCGGGAGGTATTCCTACGAGCAGTACTTC CASSPGTSGRYSYEQYF
NA TRBD2 TRBJ2-4 TRBV4-3 15 TGCGCCAGCAGCAGACTAGCGGGTGCAGAAAACATTCAGTACTTC CASSRLAGAENIQYF
NA TRBD2 TRBJ2-1 TRBV12-5 16 TGTGCTAGTGGTTTGGCCGGGACTAGCGGGAACAATGAGCAGTTCTTC CASGLAGTSGNNEQFF
NA TRBD2 TRBJ2-3 TRBV7-9 15 TGTGCCAGCAACGTACGGCGGGGGGGCCCAGATACGCAGTATTTT CASNVRRGGPDTQYF
few TRBD2 TRBJ2-1 TRBV11-2 16 TGTGCCAGCAGCTCCCGACTAGCGGACACCTACAATGAGCAGTTCTTC CASSSRLADTYNEQFF
few TRBD2 TRBJ2-4 TRBV5-1 17 TGCGCCAGCAGCTTGCTCTCTAGCGGGAGAGCCAAAAACATTCAGTACTTC CASSLLSSGRAKNIQYF
few NA TRBJ1-1 TRBV20-1 12 TGCAGTGCATCGTGGAGAAGGACTGAAGCTTTCTTT CSASWRRTEAFF
NA NA TRBJ1-5 TRBV27 12 TGTGCCAGCAGTTCTCAAGATCAGCCCCAGCATTTT CASSSQDQPQHF
few NA TRBJ1-2 TRBV29-1 11 TGCAGCGGATTGGTATCCGGGGGCTACACCTTC CSGLVSGGYTF
NA TRBD1 TRBJ1-5 TRBV5-1 15 TGCGCCAGCAGCTTGACTGGGACAGTGGGCCAGCCCCAGCATTTT CASSLTGTVGQPQHF
NA TRBD1 TRBJ2-5 TRBV7-8 16 TGTGCCAGCAGCAAGGAGAACCGACAGGGTACAAAGACCCAGTACTTC CASSKENRQGTKTQYF
NA NA TRBJ2-7 TRBV7-2 15 TGTGCCAGCAGCTTAAAAAGCACCGATGCCTACGAGCAGTACTTC CASSLKSTDAYEQYF
few NA TRBJ2-5 TRBV29-1 14 TGCAGCGTCGCGATGAGGACTTACCAAGAGACCCAGTACTTC CSVAMRTYQETQYF
few NA TRBJ1-2 TRBV7-2 15 TGTGCCAGCAGCTTAGACGCAGGGCGGGCGTATGGCTACACCTTC CASSLDAGRAYGYTF
NA NA TRBJ2-7 TRBV18 13 TGTGCCAGCTCACCTGGTCTGACGGTAGAGCAGTACTTC CASSPGLTVEQYF
few NA TRBJ2-1 TRBV16 13 TGTGCCAGCAGCCAATCTAGCAGCCCGGAGCAGTTCTTC CASSQSSSPEQFF
NA TRBD2 TRBJ2-1 TRBV10-2 14 TGCGCCAGCATAGGGACTAGCAACTACAATGAGCAGTTCTTC CASIGTSNYNEQFF
NA NA TRBJ2-1 TRBV1 18 TGTACCAGCAGTCTACACCGCCCAAGCGGGAGCTCCTACAATGAGCAGTTCTTC CTSSLHRPSGSSYNEQFF
NA NA TRBJ2-7 TRBV30 12 TGTGCCTGGAGTGACATTGGCTACGAGCAGTACTTC CAWSDIGYEQYF
NA TRBD2 TRBJ2-7 TRBV12-3/TRBV12-4 16 TGTGCCAGCAGTTTAGGGCTAGCGGGAGGGCCAGGCGAGCAGTACTTC CASSLGLAGGPGEQYF
NA NA TRBJ2-6 TRBV12-5 12 TGTGCTAGTGGTTTGGAGGCCAACGTCCTGACTTTC CASGLEANVLTF
once TRBD2 TRBJ2-4 TRBV18 19 TGTGCCAGCTCACCGAGAAGACTAGCGGGAGGGCCGAGCAAAAACATTCAGTACTTC CASSPRRLAGGPSKNIQYF
few NA TRBJ2-1 TRBV27 14 TGTGCCAGCAGTGGTCTGGTCTCCTACAATGAGCAGTTCTTC CASSGLVSYNEQFF
many TRBD2 TRBJ2-1 TRBV5-1 15 TGTGCCAGCAGCTTAGGTCTAGCGGGTGCCAATGAGCAGTTCTTC CASSLGLAGANEQFF
many TRBD1 TRBJ2-5 TRBV5-1 14 TGCGCCAGCAGCGTGGGACAGGGGGATGAGACCCAGTACTTC CASSVGQGDETQYF
NA TRBD1 TRBJ2-7 TRBV11-3 15 TGTGCCAGCAGCTGGGACAGACAAAAATCCTACGAGCAGTACTTC CASSWDRQKSYEQYF
NA NA TRBJ1-5 TRBV10-3 14 TGTGCCATCAGTGATACCACCGCGGATCAGCCCCAGCATTTT CAISDTTADQPQHF
few NA TRBJ1-1 TRBV20-1 13 TGCAGTGCTCTTCCGGGGGGGGTGTCTGAAGCTTTCTTT CSALPGGVSEAFF
NA NA TRBJ2-3 TRBV5-1 12 TGCGCCAGCAGCCACCCCGAAGATACGCAGTATTTT CASSHPEDTQYF
many NA TRBJ1-1 TRBV7-9 13 TGTGCCAGCAGCTTAAAAGTTAACACTGAAGCTTTCTTT CASSLKVNTEAFF
NA NA TRBJ2-2 TRBV7-9 14 TGTGCCAGCAGCTTGTCCGTACGGGCCCGGGAGCTGTTTTTT CASSLSVRARELFF